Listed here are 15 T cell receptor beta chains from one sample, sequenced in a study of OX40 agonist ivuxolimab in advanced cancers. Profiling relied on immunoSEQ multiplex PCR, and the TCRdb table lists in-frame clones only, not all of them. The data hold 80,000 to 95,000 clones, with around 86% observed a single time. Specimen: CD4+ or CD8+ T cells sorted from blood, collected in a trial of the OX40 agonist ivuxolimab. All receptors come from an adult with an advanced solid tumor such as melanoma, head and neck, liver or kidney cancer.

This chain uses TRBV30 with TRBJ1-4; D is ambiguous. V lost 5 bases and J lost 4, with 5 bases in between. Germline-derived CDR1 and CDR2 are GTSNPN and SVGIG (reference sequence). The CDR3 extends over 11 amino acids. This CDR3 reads CAWDYNEKLFF. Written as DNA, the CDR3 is TGTGCCTGGGACTATAATGAAAAACTGTTTTTT.

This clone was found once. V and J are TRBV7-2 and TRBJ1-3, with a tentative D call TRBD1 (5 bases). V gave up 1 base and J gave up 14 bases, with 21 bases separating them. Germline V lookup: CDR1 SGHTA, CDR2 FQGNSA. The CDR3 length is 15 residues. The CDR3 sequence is CASSLVGSGGTAVYF. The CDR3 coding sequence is TGTGCCAGCAGCTTAGTCGGTTCCGGGGGGACCGCCGTATATTTT. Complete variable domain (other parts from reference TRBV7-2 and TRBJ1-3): GAGVSQSPSNKVTEKGKDVELRCDPISGHTALYWYRQSLGQGLEFLIYFQGNSAPDKSGLPSDRFSAERTGGSVSTLTIQRTQQEDSAVYLCASSLVGSGGTAVYFGEGSWLTVV.

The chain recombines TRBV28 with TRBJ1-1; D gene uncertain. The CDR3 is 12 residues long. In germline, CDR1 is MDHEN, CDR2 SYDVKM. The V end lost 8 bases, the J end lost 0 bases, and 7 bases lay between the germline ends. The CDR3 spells CASHGVNTEAFF. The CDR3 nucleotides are TGTGCCAGCCATGGGGTGAACACTGAAGCTTTCTTT.

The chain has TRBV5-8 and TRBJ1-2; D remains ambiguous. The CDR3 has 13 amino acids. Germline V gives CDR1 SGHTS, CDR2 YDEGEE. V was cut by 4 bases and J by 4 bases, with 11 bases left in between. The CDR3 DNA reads TGTGCCAGCAGCCGTTCGGACGCCTATGGCTACACCTTC. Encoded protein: CASSRSDAYGYTF. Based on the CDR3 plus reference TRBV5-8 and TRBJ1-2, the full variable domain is EAGVTQSPTHLIKTRGQQATLRCSPISGHTSVYWYQQALGLGLQFLLWYDEGEERNRGNFPPRFSGRQFPNYSSELNVNALELEDSALYLCASSRSDAYGYTFGSGTRLTVV.

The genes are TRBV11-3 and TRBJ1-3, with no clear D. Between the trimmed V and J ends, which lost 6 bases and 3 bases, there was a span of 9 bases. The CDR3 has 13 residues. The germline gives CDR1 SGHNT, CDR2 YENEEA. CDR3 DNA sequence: TGTGCCAGCAGTCAGGAGTTTGGAAACACCATATATTTT. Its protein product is CASSQEFGNTIYF.

The CDR3 DNA reads as TGTGCCAGCAGTTTCGTAAATTCACCCCTCCACTTT. Its translation: CASSFVNSPLHF. The chain couples TRBV28 to TRBJ1-6; D remains unclear. Looked up from germline, CDR1 is MDHEN and CDR2 is SYDVKM. The CDR3 is 12 amino acids. V lost 3 bases, J lost 7 bases, and 4 bases lay in between. Filled out from reference TRBV28 and TRBJ1-6, the complete variable domain reads DVKVTQSSRYLVKRTGEKVFLECVQDMDHENMFWYRQDPGLGLRLIYFSYDVKMKEKGDIPEGYSVSREKKERFSLILESASTNQTSMYLCASSFVNSPLHFGNGTRLTVT.

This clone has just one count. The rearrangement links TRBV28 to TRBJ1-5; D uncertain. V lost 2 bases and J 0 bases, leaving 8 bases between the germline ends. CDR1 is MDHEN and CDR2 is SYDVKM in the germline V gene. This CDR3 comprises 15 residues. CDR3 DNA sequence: TGTGCCAGCAGTTTAGCAGCCTATAGCAATCAGCCCCAGCATTTT. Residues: CASSLAAYSNQPQHF.

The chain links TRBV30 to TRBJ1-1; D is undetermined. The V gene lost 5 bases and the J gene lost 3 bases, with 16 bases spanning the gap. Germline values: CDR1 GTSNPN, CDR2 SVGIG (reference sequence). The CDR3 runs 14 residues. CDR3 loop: CAWPEQTNHTEAFF. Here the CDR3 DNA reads TGTGCCTGGCCCGAACAGACGAACCACACTGAAGCTTTCTTT.

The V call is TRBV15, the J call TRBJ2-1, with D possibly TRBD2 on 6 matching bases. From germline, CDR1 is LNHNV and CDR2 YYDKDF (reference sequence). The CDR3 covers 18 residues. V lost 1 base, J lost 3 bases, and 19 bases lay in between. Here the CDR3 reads CATSRGGGDSTYYNEQFF. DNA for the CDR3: TGTGCCACCAGCAGAGGGGGTGGGGACTCCACTTACTACAATGAGCAGTTCTTC.

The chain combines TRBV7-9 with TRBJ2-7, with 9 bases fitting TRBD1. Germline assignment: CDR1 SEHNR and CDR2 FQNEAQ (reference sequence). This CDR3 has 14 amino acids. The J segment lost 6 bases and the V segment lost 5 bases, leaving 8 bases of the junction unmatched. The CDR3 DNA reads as TGTGCCAGCAGCGCCAGGACAGGGGAAAGCGAGCAGTACTTC. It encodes CASSARTGESEQYF.

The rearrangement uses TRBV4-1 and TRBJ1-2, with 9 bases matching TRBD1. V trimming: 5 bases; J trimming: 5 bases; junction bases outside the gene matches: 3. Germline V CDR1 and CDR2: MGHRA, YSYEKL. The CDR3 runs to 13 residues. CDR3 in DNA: TGCGCCAGCAGCAAGGACAGGGGTTATGGCTACACCTTC. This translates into CASSKDRGYGYTF.

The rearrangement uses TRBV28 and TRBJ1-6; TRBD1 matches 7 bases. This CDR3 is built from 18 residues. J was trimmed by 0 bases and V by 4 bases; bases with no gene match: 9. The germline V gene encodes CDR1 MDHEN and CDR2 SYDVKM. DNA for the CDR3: TGTGCCAGCAGTTCGCCGGGACAGCCTAGCTCCTATAATTCACCCCTCCACTTT. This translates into CASSSPGQPSSYNSPLHF.

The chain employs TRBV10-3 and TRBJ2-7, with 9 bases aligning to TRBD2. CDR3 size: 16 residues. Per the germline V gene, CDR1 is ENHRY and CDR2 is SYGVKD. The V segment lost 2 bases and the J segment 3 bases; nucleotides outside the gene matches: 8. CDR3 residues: CAISEGSRTSVYEQYF. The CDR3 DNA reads TGTGCCATCAGTGAGGGCTCTAGGACTAGCGTCTACGAGCAGTACTTC.

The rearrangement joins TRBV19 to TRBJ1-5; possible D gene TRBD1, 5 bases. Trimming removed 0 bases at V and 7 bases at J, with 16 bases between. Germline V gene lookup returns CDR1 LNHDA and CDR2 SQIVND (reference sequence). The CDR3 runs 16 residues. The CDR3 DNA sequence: TGTGCCAGTAGTATAGAAGGCGCAGGGATAGGCCAGCCCCAGCATTTT. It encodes CASSIEGAGIGQPQHF.

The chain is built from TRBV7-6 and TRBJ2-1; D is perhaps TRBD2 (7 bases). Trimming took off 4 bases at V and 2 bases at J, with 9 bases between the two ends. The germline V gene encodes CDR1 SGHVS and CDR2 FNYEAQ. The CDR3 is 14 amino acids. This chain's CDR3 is CASSWGGPYNEQFF. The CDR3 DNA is TGTGCCAGCAGCTGGGGGGGGCCCTACAATGAGCAGTTCTTC.